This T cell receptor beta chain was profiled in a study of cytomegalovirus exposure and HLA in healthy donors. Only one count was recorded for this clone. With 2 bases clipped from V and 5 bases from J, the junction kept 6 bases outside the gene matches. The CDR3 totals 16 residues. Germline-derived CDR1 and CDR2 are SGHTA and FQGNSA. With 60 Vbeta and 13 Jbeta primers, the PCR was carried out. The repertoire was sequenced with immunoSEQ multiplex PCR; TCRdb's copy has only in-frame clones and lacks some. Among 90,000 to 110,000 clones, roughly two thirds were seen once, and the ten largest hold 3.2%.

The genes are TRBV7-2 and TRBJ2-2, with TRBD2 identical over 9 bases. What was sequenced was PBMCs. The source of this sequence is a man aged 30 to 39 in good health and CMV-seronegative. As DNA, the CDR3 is TGTGCCAGCAGCTTAACGACTCTAGCGGGAACCGGGGAGCTGTTTTTT. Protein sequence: CASSLTTLAGTGELFF.